This T cell receptor beta chain was captured by sequencing in a study of blood T cell repertoires in COVID-19. Study in general: COVID-19 samples from acute and convalescent phases originated in the United States, Italy and Spain.

Authors' methods: For nucleated cells, counts were estimated from reference gene primer amplification. Measured with immunoSEQ multiplex PCR; TCRdb has only the in-frame clones, and not every one. V and J calls and clone size are copied from that table; D and trimming were computed from the DNA. In the table there are hundreds of thousands of clones, roughly 85% of which are singletons. The source material was peripheral blood. This sequence originates from a human donor in a cohort sampled during active COVID-19.

The CDR3 protein is CASSQRYDLGGNQPQHF. In DNA, the CDR3 is TGTGCCAGCAGTCAGAGATACGACTTAGGAGGCAATCAGCCCCAGCATTTT. The chain links TRBV6-6 to TRBJ1-5; D gene uncertain. Germline CDR1 reads MNHNY; CDR2 reads SVGAGI (reference sequence). The CDR3 length is 17 residues. Between the trimmed V and J ends, which lost 5 bases and 2 bases, there was a span of 19 bases.